This T cell receptor beta chain appears in the sequencing data of a study of cytomegalovirus exposure and HLA in healthy donors. Turning to the study itself: Early on, a data release was issued that held 65 million to 100 million unique TCRs from HLA-typed donors. Of the donors genotyped, 398 in all, 81% fell in the Caucasian-associated ancestry cluster. Study results and limitations: Presence/absence analyses took donor sequencing depth as roughly uniform. CMV serostatus was the sole immune exposure data available.

This clone was seen just once. Its antigen remains unidentified. The PCR ran on 60 Vbeta and 13 Jbeta primers. Produced via immunoSEQ multiplex PCR; TCRdb's table is partial and in-frame only. The table lists 70,000 to 95,000 clones, 81% of them singletons, with approximately 1.9% in the top ten. The sequenced material came from PBMCs. The source is a woman in her 30s in good health and CMV-seronegative.

CDR3 sequence (DNA): TGTGCCAGCAGCTCCAGTAGCGGGAGTCGGAATGAGCAGTTCTTC. Amino acid sequence: CASSSSSGSRNEQFF. The genes are TRBV7-9 and TRBJ2-1, with TRBD2 matching 9 bases. The CDR3 runs 15 residues. J lost 7 bases, V lost 4 bases, and 8 bases had no gene match. Looked up from germline, CDR1 is SEHNR and CDR2 is FQNEAQ (reference sequence). Complete variable domain (other parts from reference TRBV7-9 and TRBJ2-1): DTGVSQNPRHKITKRGQNVTFRCDPISEHNRLYWYRQTLGQGPEFLTYFQNEAQLEKSRLLSDRFSAERPKGSFSTLEIQRTEQGDSAMYLCASSSSSGSRNEQFFGPGTRLTVL.